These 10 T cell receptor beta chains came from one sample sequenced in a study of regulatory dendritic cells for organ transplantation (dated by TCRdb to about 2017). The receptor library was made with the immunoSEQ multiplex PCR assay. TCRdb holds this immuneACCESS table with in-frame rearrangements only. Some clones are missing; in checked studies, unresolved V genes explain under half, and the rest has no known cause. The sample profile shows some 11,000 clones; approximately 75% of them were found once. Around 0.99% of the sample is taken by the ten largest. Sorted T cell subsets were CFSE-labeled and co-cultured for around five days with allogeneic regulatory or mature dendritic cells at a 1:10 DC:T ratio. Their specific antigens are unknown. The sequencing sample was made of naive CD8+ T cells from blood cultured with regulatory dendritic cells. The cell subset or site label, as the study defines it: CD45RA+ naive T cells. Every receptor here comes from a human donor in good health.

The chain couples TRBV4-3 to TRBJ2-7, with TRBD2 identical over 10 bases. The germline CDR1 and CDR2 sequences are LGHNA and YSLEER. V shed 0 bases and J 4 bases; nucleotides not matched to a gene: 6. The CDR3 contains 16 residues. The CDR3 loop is CASSQDTSGVEYEQYF. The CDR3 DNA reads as TGCGCCAGCAGCCAAGATACTAGCGGGGTTGAGTACGAGCAGTACTTC.

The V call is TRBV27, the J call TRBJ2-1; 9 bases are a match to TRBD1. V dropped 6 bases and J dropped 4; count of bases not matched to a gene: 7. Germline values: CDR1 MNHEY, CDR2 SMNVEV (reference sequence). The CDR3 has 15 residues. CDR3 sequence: CASSPDRGGYNEQFF. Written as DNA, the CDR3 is TGTGCCAGCAGCCCGGACAGGGGAGGGTACAATGAGCAGTTCTTC.

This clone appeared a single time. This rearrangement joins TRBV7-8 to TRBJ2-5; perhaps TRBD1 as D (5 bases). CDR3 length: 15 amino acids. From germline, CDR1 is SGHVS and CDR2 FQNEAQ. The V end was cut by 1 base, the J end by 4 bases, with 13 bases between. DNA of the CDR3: TGTGCCAGCAGCTTAGTGTTGGGGCTAGGAGAGACCCAGTACTTC. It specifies CASSLVLGLGETQYF.

In DNA, the CDR3 is TGTGCCAGCAGGAAGGAGGGGCCGGGGGAGACCCAGTACTTC. Translated: CASRKEGPGETQYF. The chain links TRBV7-8 to TRBJ2-5; tentatively, D is TRBD2 (6 bases). The CDR3 length is 14 residues. Germline V gene lookup returns CDR1 SGHVS and CDR2 FQNEAQ. V lost 6 bases and J 5 bases, leaving 16 bases between the germline ends. Based on the CDR3 plus reference TRBV7-8 and TRBJ2-5, the full variable domain is GAGVSQSPRYKVAKRGQDVALRCDPISGHVSLFWYQQALGQGPEFLTYFQNEAQLDKSGLPSDRFFAERPEGSVSTLKIQRTQQEDSAVYLCASRKEGPGETQYFGPGTRLLVL.

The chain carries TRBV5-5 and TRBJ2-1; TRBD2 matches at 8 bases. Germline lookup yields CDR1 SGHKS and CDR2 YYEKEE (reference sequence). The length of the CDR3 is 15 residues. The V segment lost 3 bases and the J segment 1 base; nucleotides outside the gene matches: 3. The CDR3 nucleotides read TGTGCCAGCAGCTGGAGCGGGGGTTCCTACAATGAGCAGTTCTTC. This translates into CASSWSGGSYNEQFF.

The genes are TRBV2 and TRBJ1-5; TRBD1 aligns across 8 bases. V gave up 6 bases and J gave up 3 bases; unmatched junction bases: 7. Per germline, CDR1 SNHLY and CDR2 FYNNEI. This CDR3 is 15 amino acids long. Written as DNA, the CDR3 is TGTGCCAGCAGAGAGACAGGGGAGACCAATCAGCCCCAGCATTTT. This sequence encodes CASRETGETNQPQHF. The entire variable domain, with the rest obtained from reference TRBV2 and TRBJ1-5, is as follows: EPEVTQTPSHQVTQMGQEVILRCVPISNHLYFYWYRQILGQKVEFLVSFYNNEISEKSEIFDDQFSVERPDGSNFTLKIRSTKLEDSAMYFCASRETGETNQPQHFGDGTRLSIL.

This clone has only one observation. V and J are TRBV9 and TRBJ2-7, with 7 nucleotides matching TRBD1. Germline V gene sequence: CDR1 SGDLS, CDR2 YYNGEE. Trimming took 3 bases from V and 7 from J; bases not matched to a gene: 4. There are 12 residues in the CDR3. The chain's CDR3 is CASSDTGVEQYF. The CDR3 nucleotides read TGTGCCAGCAGCGACACAGGGGTTGAGCAGTACTTC.

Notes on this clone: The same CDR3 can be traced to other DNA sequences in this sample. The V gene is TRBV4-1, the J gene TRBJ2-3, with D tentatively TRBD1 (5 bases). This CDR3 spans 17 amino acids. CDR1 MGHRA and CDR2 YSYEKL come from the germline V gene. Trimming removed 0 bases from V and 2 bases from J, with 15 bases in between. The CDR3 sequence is CASSQDDSMLPTDTQYF. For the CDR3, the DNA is TGCGCCAGCAGCCAAGACGACAGCATGTTGCCCACAGATACGCAGTATTTT.

The CDR3 bases are TGTGCCAGCAGCCCTGGAACAGGGCGAAGTCAGCCCCAGCATTTT. It yields the protein CASSPGTGRSQPQHF. The V call is TRBV5-6, the J call TRBJ1-5; possibly TRBD1 for D (6 bases). V was trimmed by 4 bases and J by 6 bases, leaving 17 bases between them. The CDR3 length is 15 residues. Germline-derived CDR1 and CDR2 are SGHDT and YYEEEE.

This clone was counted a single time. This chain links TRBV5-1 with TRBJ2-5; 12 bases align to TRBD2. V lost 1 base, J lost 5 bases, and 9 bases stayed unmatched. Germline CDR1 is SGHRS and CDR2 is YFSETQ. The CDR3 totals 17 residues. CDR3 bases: TGCGCCAGCAGCTTGTCTCTAGCGGGGGGGCGTCGGGAGACCCAGTACTTC. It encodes CASSLSLAGGRRETQYF.